The clone carrying this T cell receptor (beta chain) was seen at least ten times. The antigen remains unidentified. Using RNA transcripts as the source, TCR beta CDR3 regions were amplified. First-round RT-PCR with HTBI primers amplified the TCR CDR3 region. Each CDR3 protein is one row after TCRdb ran MiXCR on the multiplex PCR reads. The table lists approximately 370,000 distinct CDR3 sequences, roughly 17% of them singletons. Diagnostic decisions used clinical symptoms, serum thyroxine and TRAb, thyroid ultrasound and orbital computed tomography. The entry originates in a study of T cells in Graves' hyperthyroidism and ophthalmopathy. General study results and limits: Before onset, ophthalmopathy was predicted by the model a median approximately 6.5 months earlier.

The CDR3 length is 13 residues. The germline V gene has CDR1 DFQATT and CDR2 SNEGSKA (reference sequence). The ends were cut back, 4 bases at V and 1 base at J, with 9 bases in the middle. The chain links TRBV20-1 to TRBJ2-3, with D maybe TRBD2 (6 bases). The clonotype originates from a woman in her thirties with Graves' hyperthyroidism that later progressed to Graves' ophthalmopathy. Sample: blood. The CDR3 loop is CSAKLARTDTQYF. The CDR3 DNA is TGCAGTGCTAAGCTAGCGCGCACAGATACGCAGTATTTT.